The 7 T cell receptor beta chains in this list originate from one sample, sequenced in a study of CD8+ T cells in alopecia areata. Treatment denoted: oral pan-JAK inhibitor, 5-10 mg twice daily. Sequencing used cDNA as its template, made by extracting RNA and reverse transcribing it. Sequencing was performed with immunoSEQ multiplex PCR; in TCRdb, only in-frame clones are kept and a portion is missing. The profile covers more than 150,000 clones, with around 49% appearing a single time and 10% taken by the ten largest. Sample: CD8+ T cells sorted from blood, taken around week 54, from a patient treated with tofacitinib. The receptor source for this set is a human donor with alopecia areata.

This clone was seen once. This chain joins TRBV27 and TRBJ1-6; D is unresolved. The CDR3 covers 14 residues. Germline-derived CDR1 and CDR2 are MNHEY and SMNVEV (reference sequence). The ends were cut back, 7 bases at V and 8 bases at J, with 15 bases in the middle. CDR3: CASTADPLDSPLHF. Written as DNA, the CDR3 is TGTGCCAGCACCGCGGACCCTTTGGATTCACCCCTCCACTTT.

This chain connects TRBV6-6 to TRBJ1-1; no clear D gene. The CDR3 runs to 14 residues. Germline values: CDR1 MNHNY, CDR2 SVGAGI (reference sequence). The V end lost 6 bases, the J end lost 1 base, and 12 bases lay between the germline ends. CDR3 protein: CASSSVTENTEAFF. The DNA of the CDR3 is TGTGCCAGCAGCTCTGTTACAGAGAACACTGAAGCTTTCTTT.

This chain joins TRBV6-1 and TRBJ2-5; TRBD2 agrees at 8 bases. With 1 base clipped from V and 4 bases from J, the junction kept 5 bases outside the gene matches. Germline assignment: CDR1 MNHNS and CDR2 SASEGT. This CDR3 has 15 residues. The CDR3 here is CASSEGDGGAETQYF. CDR3 DNA: TGTGCCAGCAGTGAAGGGGACGGGGGGGCAGAGACCCAGTACTTC.

CDR3 sequence: CASSEVASNQPQHF. CDR3 coding DNA: TGTGCCAGCAGTGAAGTGGCTAGCAATCAGCCCCAGCATTTT. The chain recombines TRBV25-1 with TRBJ1-5, with D hard to call. CDR1 MGHDK and CDR2 SYGVNS come from the germline V gene. V lost 2 bases, J lost 0 bases, and 5 bases lay in between. The CDR3 has 14 residues.

This clone was observed a single time. V is TRBV11-2 and J is TRBJ2-2; D call uncertain. The CDR3 totals 13 residues. The ends were cut back, 5 bases at V and 6 bases at J, with 10 bases in the middle. Germline values: CDR1 SGHAT, CDR2 FQNNGV. The CDR3 bases are TGTGCCAGCAGCCCGTTGGCTTCCGGGGAGCTGTTTTTT. Translated, it gives CASSPLASGELFF.

The chain combines TRBV30 with TRBJ2-1, with D possibly TRBD1 on 6 matching bases. V was clipped by 2 bases and J by 6 bases, with 20 bases between them. Germline V gene data show CDR1 as GTSNPN and CDR2 as SVGIG (reference sequence). The CDR3 is 16 residues long. The CDR3 loop is CAWSWKGGVYPNEQFF. CDR3 DNA: TGTGCCTGGAGTTGGAAAGGGGGTGTGTATCCCAATGAGCAGTTCTTC.

V gene TRBV29-1 combines with J gene TRBJ1-2, with a tentative D call TRBD1 (5 bases). V was trimmed by 1 base and J by 4 bases, leaving 16 bases between them. CDR1 is SQVTM, CDR2 ANQGSEA, per germline. CDR3 length: 15 residues. The DNA for the CDR3 is TGCAGCGTTGAAGGGTTTATAGGGAGGGGCTATGGCTACACCTTC. It is translated as CSVEGFIGRGYGYTF. Filled out from reference TRBV29-1 and TRBJ1-2, the complete variable domain reads SAVISQKPSRDICQRGTSLTIQCQVDSQVTMMFWYRQQPGQSLTLIATANQGSEATYESGFVIDKFPISRPNLTFSTLTVSNMSPEDSSIYLCSVEGFIGRGYGYTFGSGTRLTVV.